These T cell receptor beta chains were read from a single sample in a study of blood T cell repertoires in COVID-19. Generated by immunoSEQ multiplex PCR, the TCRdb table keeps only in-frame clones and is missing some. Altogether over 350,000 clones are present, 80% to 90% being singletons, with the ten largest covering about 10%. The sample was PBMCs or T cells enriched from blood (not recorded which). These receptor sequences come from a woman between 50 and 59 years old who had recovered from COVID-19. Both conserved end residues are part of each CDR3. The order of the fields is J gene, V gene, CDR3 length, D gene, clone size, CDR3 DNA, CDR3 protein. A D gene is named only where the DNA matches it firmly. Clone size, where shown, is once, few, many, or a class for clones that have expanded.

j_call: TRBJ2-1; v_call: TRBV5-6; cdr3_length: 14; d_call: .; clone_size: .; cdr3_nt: TGTGCCAGCAGCCCCTCGCGGGACTCGATTGAGCAGTTCTTC; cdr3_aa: CASSPSRDSIEQFF
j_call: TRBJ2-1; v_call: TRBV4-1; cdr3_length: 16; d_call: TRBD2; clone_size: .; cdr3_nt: TGCGCCAGCAGCCAAGATCAGCGGGAGCCCTACAATGAGCAGTTCTTC; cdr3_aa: CASSQDQREPYNEQFF
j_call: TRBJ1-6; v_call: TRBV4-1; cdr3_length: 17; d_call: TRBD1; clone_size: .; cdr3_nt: TGCGCCAGCAGCCAAGATCCGGGGACAGGGTTTAATTCACCCCTCCACTTT; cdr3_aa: CASSQDPGTGFNSPLHF
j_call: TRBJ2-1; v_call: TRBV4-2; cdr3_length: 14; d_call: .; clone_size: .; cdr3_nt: TGTGCCAGCAGCCAAGATAGTGGGCGGGATGAGCAGTTCTTC; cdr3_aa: CASSQDSGRDEQFF
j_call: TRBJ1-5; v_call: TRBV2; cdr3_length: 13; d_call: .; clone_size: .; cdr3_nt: TGTGCCAGCAGTGTGGAGGGATATCAGCCCCAGCATTTT; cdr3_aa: CASSVEGYQPQHF
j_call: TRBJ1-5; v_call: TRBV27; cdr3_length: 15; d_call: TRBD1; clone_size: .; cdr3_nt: TGTGCCAGCAGTTTAGAAGGGACAGGGGTGCAGCCCCAGCATTTT; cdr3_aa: CASSLEGTGVQPQHF
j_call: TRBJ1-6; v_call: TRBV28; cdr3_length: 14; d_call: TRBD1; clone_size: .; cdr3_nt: TGTGCCAGCATTAAGCAGGGGGCGCGTTCACCCCTCCACTTT; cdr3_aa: CASIKQGARSPLHF
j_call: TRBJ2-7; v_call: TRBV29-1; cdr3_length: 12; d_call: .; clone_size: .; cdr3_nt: TGCAGCGTTGTTGTGAACACCTACGAGCAGTACTTC; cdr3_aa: CSVVVNTYEQYF
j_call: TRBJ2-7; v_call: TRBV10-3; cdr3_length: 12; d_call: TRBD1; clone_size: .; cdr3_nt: TGTGCCATCAGTGAGACAGGGGACGAGCAGTACTTC; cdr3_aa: CAISETGDEQYF
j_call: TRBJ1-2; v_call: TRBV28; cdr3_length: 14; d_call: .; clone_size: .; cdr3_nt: TGTGCCAGCAGTTTTAGTTGGGCAGGGCAAGGCTACACCTTC; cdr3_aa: CASSFSWAGQGYTF
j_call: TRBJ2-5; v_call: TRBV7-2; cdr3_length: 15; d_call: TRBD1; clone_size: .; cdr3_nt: TGTGCCAGCAGCTCGACCACAGGGGGCCGGGAGACCCAGTACTTC; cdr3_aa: CASSSTTGGRETQYF
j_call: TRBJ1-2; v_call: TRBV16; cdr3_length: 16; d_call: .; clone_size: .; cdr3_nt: TGTGCCAGCAGCCCCCGGGTAGGGGCTGGCGGCTATGGCTACACCTTC; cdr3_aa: CASSPRVGAGGYGYTF
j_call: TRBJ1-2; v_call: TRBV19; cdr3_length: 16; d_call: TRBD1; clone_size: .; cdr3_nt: TGTGCCAGTAGTTCCATGGGACAGGGGTTTTACTATGGCTACACCTTC; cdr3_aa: CASSSMGQGFYYGYTF
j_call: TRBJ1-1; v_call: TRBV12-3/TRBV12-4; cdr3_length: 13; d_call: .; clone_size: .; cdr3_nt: TGTGCCAGCAGTTTAGGTGCATCGGCTGAAGCTTTCTTT; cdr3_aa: CASSLGASAEAFF
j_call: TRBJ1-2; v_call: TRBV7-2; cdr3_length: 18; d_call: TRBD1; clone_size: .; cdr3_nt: TGTGCCAGCAGCCCCTCAAAGTGGCGACAGGGAGGATATTACGGCTACACCTTC; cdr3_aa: CASSPSKWRQGGYYGYTF
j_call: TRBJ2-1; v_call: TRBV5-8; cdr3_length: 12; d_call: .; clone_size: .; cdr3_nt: TGTGCCAGCAGCCAAGACTTCAATGAGCAGTTCTTC; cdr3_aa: CASSQDFNEQFF
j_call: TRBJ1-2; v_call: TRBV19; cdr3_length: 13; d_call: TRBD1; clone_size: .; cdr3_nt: TGTGCCATCCGGGACAGGGGAACCTTTGGCTACACCTTC; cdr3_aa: CAIRDRGTFGYTF
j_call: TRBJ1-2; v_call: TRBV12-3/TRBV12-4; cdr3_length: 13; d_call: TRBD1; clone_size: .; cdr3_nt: TGTGCCAGCAGGAGGGACAGGAACTATGGCTACACCTTC; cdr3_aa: CASRRDRNYGYTF
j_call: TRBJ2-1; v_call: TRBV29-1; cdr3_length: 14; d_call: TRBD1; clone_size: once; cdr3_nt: TGCAGCGTGATATTCCCGGGACAGTACAATGAGCAGTTCTTC; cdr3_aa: CSVIFPGQYNEQFF
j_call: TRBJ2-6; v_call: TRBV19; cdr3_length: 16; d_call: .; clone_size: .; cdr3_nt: TGTGCCAGTAGAGGTCGGCAGGTGAATGGGGCCAACGTCCTGACTTTC; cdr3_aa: CASRGRQVNGANVLTF
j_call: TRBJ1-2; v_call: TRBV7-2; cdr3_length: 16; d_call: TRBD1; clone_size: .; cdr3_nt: TGTGCCAGCAGGTCCCAGGGGGCATCCCTCAACTATGGCTACACCTTC; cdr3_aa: CASRSQGASLNYGYTF
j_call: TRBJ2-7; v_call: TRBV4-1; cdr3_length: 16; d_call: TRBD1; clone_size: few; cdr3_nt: TGCGCCAGCAGCCAAGGGGTCGGACAGGTCGCCTACGAGCAGTACTTC; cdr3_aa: CASSQGVGQVAYEQYF
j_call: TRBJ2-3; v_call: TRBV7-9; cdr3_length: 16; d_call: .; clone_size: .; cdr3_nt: TGTGCCAGCAGCTTAGTTGTAGGGGGTAGCACAGATACGCAGTATTTT; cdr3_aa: CASSLVVGGSTDTQYF
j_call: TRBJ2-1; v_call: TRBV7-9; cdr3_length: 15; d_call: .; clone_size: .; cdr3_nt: TGTGCCAGCAGCCCCCCACTGCGGGGTGGGGATGAGCAGTTCTTC; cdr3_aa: CASSPPLRGGDEQFF
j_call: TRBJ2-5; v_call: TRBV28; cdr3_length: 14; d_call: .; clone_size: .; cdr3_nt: TGTGCCAGCAGTTTACGTCTCGGGCAAGAGACCCAGTACTTC; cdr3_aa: CASSLRLGQETQYF
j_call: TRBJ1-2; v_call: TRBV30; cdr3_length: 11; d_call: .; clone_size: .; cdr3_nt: TGTGCCTGGGACAGCAACTATGGCTACACCTTC; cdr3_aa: CAWDSNYGYTF
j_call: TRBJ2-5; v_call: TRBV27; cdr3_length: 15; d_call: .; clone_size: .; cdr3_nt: TGTGCCAGCAGTTTAGGAGATTTTAACGAAGAGACCCAGTACTTC; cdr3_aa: CASSLGDFNEETQYF
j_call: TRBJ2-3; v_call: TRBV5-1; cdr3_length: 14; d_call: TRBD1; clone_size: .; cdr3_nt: TGCGCCAGCAGCGCTACCACAGGGGCAGATACGCAGTATTTT; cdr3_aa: CASSATTGADTQYF
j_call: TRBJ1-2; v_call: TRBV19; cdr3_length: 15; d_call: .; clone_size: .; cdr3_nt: TGTGCCAGTAGTATAGAGGCAGGGAATAACTATGGCTACACCTTC; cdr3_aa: CASSIEAGNNYGYTF